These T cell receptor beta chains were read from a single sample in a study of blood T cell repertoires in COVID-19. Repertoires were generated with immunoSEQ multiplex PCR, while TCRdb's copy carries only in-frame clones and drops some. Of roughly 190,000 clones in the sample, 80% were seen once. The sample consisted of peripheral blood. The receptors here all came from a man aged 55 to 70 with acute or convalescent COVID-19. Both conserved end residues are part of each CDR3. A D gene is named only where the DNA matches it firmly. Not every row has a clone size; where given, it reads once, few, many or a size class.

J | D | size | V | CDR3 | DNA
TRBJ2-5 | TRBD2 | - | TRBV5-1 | CASSPSGGETQYF | TGCGCCAGCAGCCCCTCCGGGGGGGAGACCCAGTACTTC
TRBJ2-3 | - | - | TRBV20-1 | CSASAGSTDTQYF | TGCAGTGCTAGTGCGGGTAGCACAGATACGCAGTATTTT
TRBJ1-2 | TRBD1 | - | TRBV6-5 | CASRAPTGSYGYTF | TGTGCCAGCAGAGCGCCGACAGGGAGCTATGGCTACACCTTC
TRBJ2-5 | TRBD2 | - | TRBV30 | CAWSGRLAVTQETQYF | TGTGCCTGGAGTGGTAGACTAGCGGTAACACAAGAGACCCAGTACTTC
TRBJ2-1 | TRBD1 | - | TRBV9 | CASAQNPGTGDYNEQFF | TGTGCCAGCGCCCAAAATCCAGGGACAGGGGATTACAATGAGCAGTTCTTC
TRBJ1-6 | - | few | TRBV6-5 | CASSYFEKNSPLHF | TGTGCCAGCAGTTATTTCGAGAAGAATTCACCCCTCCACTTT
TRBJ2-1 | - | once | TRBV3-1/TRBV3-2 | CASSRRTSRRNEQFF | TGTGCCAGCAGCCGCCGCACCTCGCGTCGCAATGAGCAGTTCTTC
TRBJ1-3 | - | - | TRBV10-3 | CAISEQVDATIYF | TGTGCCATCAGTGAACAGGTTGACGCCACCATATATTTT
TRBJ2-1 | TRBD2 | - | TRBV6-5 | CASRGGGSPEQFF | TGTGCCAGCAGGGGCGGGGGGTCCCCTGAGCAGTTCTTC
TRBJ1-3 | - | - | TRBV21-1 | CASSKVGYYRGLCGNTIYF | TGTGCCAGCAGCAAAGTCGGGTATTACAGGGGGCTTTGTGGAAACACCATATATTTT
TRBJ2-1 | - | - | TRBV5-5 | CASSRDFNGDEQFF | TGTGCCAGCAGCAGGGACTTTAACGGGGATGAGCAGTTCTTC
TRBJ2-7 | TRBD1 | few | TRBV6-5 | CASRRNRGTVEQYF | TGTGCCAGCAGGAGGAACAGGGGAACCGTCGAGCAGTACTTC
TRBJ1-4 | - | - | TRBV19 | CASTYGRRGNEKLFF | TGTGCCAGTACCTACGGACGACGGGGAAATGAAAAACTGTTTTTT
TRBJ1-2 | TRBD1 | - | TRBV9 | CASSVEAGGPRGGYTF | TGTGCCAGCAGCGTAGAGGCAGGGGGGCCCAGAGGCGGCTACACCTTC
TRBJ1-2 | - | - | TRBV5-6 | CASSFPDLGGSGYTF | TGTGCCAGCAGCTTCCCGGACCTGGGAGGGTCTGGCTACACCTTC
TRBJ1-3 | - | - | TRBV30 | CAWSRGKTGNTIYF | TGTGCCTGGAGTCGGGGGAAAACTGGAAACACCATATATTTT
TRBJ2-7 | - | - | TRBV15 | CATAVLESSYEQYF | TGTGCCACAGCTGTCCTTGAGAGCTCCTACGAGCAGTACTTC
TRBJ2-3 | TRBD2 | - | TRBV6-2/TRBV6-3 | CASRPLGTRGTDTQYF | TGTGCCAGCAGGCCTCTGGGGACTAGGGGCACAGATACGCAGTATTTT
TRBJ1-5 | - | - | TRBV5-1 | CASSLDPGQPQHF | TGCGCCAGCAGCTTGGATCCGGGACAGCCCCAGCATTTT
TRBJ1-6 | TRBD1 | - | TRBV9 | CASSPQGMNSPLHF | TGTGCCAGCAGCCCACAGGGGATGAATTCACCCCTCCACTTT
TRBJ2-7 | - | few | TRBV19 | CASSISTSSYEQYF | TGTGCCAGTAGTATTTCGACTAGCTCCTACGAGCAGTACTTC
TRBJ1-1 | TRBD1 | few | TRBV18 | CASSPTGGGNTEAFF | TGTGCCAGCTCACCCACAGGGGGCGGGAACACTGAAGCTTTCTTT
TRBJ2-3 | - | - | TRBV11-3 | CASRGGAQGDTQYF | TGTGCAAGCAGGGGGGGGGCCCAAGGAGATACGCAGTATTTT
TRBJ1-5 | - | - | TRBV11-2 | CASSPDYNQPQHF | TGTGCCAGCAGCCCGGACTACAATCAGCCCCAGCATTTT
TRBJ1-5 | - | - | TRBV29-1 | CSVSHGGFNQPQHF | TGCAGCGTATCCCACGGGGGGTTCAATCAGCCCCAGCATTTT
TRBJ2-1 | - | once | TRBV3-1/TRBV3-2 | CASSQETDFSYNEQFF | TGTGCCAGCAGCCAAGAGACGGACTTTTCCTACAATGAGCAGTTCTTC
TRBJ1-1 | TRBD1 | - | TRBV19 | CASSVLQGRTEAFF | TGTGCCAGTAGTGTACTACAGGGGCGCACTGAAGCTTTCTTT
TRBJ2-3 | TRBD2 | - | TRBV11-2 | CASSMRGGFDTQYF | TGTGCCAGCAGCATGCGGGGGGGCTTCGATACGCAGTATTTT
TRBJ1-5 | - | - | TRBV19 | CASSPRFDSPSQPQHF | TGTGCCAGTAGTCCCCGTTTCGACTCCCCTAGTCAGCCCCAGCATTTT
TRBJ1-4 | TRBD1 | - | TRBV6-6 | CASSYSGQGNEKLFF | TGTGCCAGCAGTTACTCGGGACAGGGTAATGAAAAACTGTTTTTT
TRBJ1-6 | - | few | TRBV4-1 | CASSRDGVSSSPLHF | TGCGCCAGCAGCCGTGACGGAGTCAGCAGTTCACCCCTCCACTTT